The next 6 T cell receptor beta chains were all read from a single sample in a study of cytomegalovirus exposure and HLA in healthy donors. Researchers ran the PCR with 60 Vbeta and 13 Jbeta primers. This table comes from immunoSEQ multiplex PCR, and its TCRdb copy is limited to in-frame clones, with some not included. Of about 94,000 clones listed, 81% are singletons. What was sequenced was PBMCs. The receptors derive from a human donor in good health.

The DNA of the CDR3 is TGTGCCAGCAGGGGGGGATCGTGGGGCGAGCAGTACTTC. Translated, it gives CASRGGSWGEQYF. The chain links TRBV6-5 to TRBJ2-7; D perhaps matches TRBD2 (6 bases). The CDR3 is made up of 13 amino acids. Trimming removed 6 bases at V and 6 bases at J, with 15 bases between. The germline V gene has CDR1 MNHEY and CDR2 SVGAGI.

The V call is TRBV28, the J call TRBJ2-7, with D possibly TRBD2 on 6 matching bases. Germline CDR1 reads MDHEN; CDR2 reads SYDVKM. The CDR3 sequence is 16 residues long. Trimming took off 6 bases at V and 5 bases at J, with 23 bases between the two ends. The CDR3 protein is CASSTPGVPDINEQYF. Here the CDR3 DNA reads TGTGCCAGCAGCACCCCGGGAGTCCCGGACATCAACGAGCAGTACTTC.

The sample holds a few counts of this clone. This chain connects TRBV19 to TRBJ1-1; no clear D gene. V lost 6 bases, J lost 3 bases, and 5 bases lay in between. Looked up from germline, CDR1 is LNHDA and CDR2 is SQIVND (reference sequence). This CDR3 is 11 amino acids long. CDR3 amino acids: CASSLYTEAFF. The DNA for the CDR3 is TGTGCCAGTAGCCTTTACACTGAAGCTTTCTTT.

The chain combines TRBV15 with TRBJ1-4; unclear D gene. The germline CDR1 and CDR2 sequences are LNHNV and YYDKDF (reference sequence). The V end lost 1 base, the J end lost 0 bases, and 9 bases lay between the germline ends. This CDR3 has 16 residues. The CDR3 DNA reads as TGTGCCACCAGCAGAGGAGACTGGACAACTAATGAAAAACTGTTTTTT. It yields the protein CATSRGDWTTNEKLFF.

This clone showed up just a few times. The CDR3 loop reads CASTARMGTDTQYF. Here the CDR3 DNA reads TGTGCCAGCACCGCCAGGATGGGCACAGATACGCAGTATTTT. The chain joins TRBV6-1 to TRBJ2-3, with no clear D. V shed 7 bases and J shed 1 base, with 12 bases lying between them. The CDR3 covers 14 residues. Germline V CDR1 and CDR2: MNHNS, SASEGT.

The chain couples TRBV7-9 to TRBJ2-7, with D maybe TRBD2 (7 bases). V was clipped by 3 bases and J by 6 bases, with 21 bases between them. CDR1 is SEHNR and CDR2 is FQNEAQ in the germline V gene (reference sequence). CDR3 length equals 16 residues. CDR3 nucleotides: TGTGCCAGCAGCTTCCTGAAAGGGGGGGCATTTTTCGAGCAGTACTTC. This translates into CASSFLKGGAFFEQYF.